The 13 T cell receptor beta chains below come from one sample, sequenced in a study of T cell changes during pregnancy in multiple sclerosis. TCRdb's copy holds only in-frame clones and misses some; the assay was immunoSEQ multiplex PCR. The profile covers just under 20,000 clones, with nearly 90% appearing a single time and approximately 7.5% taken by the ten largest. Sequencing used CD8+ T cells from peripheral blood mononuclear cells, obtained in the second trimester of pregnancy. The source is a female donor in good health, enrolled as a control in a pregnancy study.

The V and J genes are TRBV11-2 and TRBJ2-7; D is unresolved. Trimming left V 2 bases short and J 4 bases short, with 9 bases between. CDR1 SGHAT and CDR2 FQNNGV come from the germline V gene. The CDR3 loop spans 13 amino acids. In DNA, the CDR3 is TGTGCCAGCAGCTTACCGTCTCCTTACGAGCAGTACTTC. Encoded protein: CASSLPSPYEQYF. The full variable domain, its missing parts supplied by reference TRBV11-2 and TRBJ2-7, is EAGVAQSPRYKIIEKRQSVAFWCNPISGHATLYWYQQILGQGPKLLIQFQNNGVVDDSQLPKDRFSAERLKGVDSTLKIQPAKLEDSAVYLCASSLPSPYEQYFGPGTRLTVT.

The chain couples TRBV10-3 to TRBJ1-2; TRBD1 matches at 7 bases. CDR1 and CDR2 from the germline V gene are ENHRY and SYGVKD. The CDR3 sequence is 15 residues long. V dropped 2 bases and J dropped 7; count of bases not matched to a gene: 10. CDR3 sequence (DNA): TGTGCCATCAGTGAGCCCCAAGACAGGGTATCTGGCTACACCTTC. Protein product: CAISEPQDRVSGYTF.

This chain uses TRBV7-8 with TRBJ2-1; 9 bases align to TRBD2. Germline CDR1 SGHVS, CDR2 FQNEAQ. V lost 6 bases to trimming and J lost 0 bases; unmatched junction nucleotides: 3. The CDR3 length is 15 residues. This CDR3 reads CASSKAGGSYNEQFF. The CDR3 bases are TGTGCCAGCAGTAAAGCGGGAGGCTCCTACAATGAGCAGTTCTTC.

The chain couples TRBV29-1 to TRBJ2-1; 7 nucleotides match TRBD2. This CDR3 spans 14 amino acids. After removal of 2 bases from V and 5 bases from J, the junction contained 6 bases not matched to a gene. Germline CDR1 is SQVTM and CDR2 is ANQGSEA. CDR3 DNA: TGCAGCGTTGAACCTACACTAGCGAACAATGAGCAGTTCTTC. Residues: CSVEPTLANNEQFF.

DNA of the CDR3: TGTGCCAGCAGTGAGCGTAGCAATCAGCCCCAGCATTTT. Translating it yields CASSERSNQPQHF. The chain carries TRBV6-4 and TRBJ1-5; no definite D call. With 3 bases removed from V and 0 bases from J, the gap between germline ends came to 3 bases. Germline CDR1 MRHNA, CDR2 SNTAGT. The CDR3 is 13 residues long.

This clone was recorded a few times. J is TRBJ2-1 and V is TRBV6-4, with 12 bases that match TRBD2. From germline, CDR1 is MRHNA and CDR2 SNTAGT. The CDR3 is made up of 15 amino acids. Unmatched junction bases numbered 2, after V lost 3 bases and J lost 5 bases. In nucleotides, the CDR3 is TGTGCCAGCAGTGATGGACTAGCGGGGAACAATGAGCAGTTCTTC. It yields the protein CASSDGLAGNNEQFF.

The chain uses TRBV7-9 and TRBJ2-4; D may be TRBD2 (5 bases). Trimming removed 1 base from V and 7 bases from J, with 11 bases in between. The CDR3 has 14 amino acids. From germline, CDR1 is SEHNR and CDR2 FQNEAQ (reference sequence). The CDR3 DNA follows: TGTGCCAGCAGCTTAGGCGGGTTCGGGAACATTCAGTACTTC. Its translation is CASSLGGFGNIQYF.

Only one count was recorded for this clone. This chain joins TRBV5-6 and TRBJ1-2; D call uncertain. The CDR3 has 14 amino acids. The germline V gene has CDR1 SGHDT and CDR2 YYEEEE. The V and J ends lost 0 bases and 5 bases respectively, with 11 bases between them. The CDR3 region has the DNA TGTGCCAGCAGCTTGGTTCGGGAATTTTATGGCTACACCTTC. Its protein product is CASSLVREFYGYTF.

The V call is TRBV6-4, the J call TRBJ1-1, with TRBD1 identical over 8 bases. V was pared by 2 bases and J by 7 bases, with 15 bases of the junction left unmatched. Germline values: CDR1 MRHNA, CDR2 SNTAGT. The CDR3 has 17 amino acids. In DNA, the CDR3 is TGTGCCAGCAGTGACAATAGTAACGAGGCAGGGGGCAATGAAGCTTTCTTT. Residues: CASSDNSNEAGGNEAFF.

The chain carries TRBV23-1 and TRBJ1-4, with 8 positions matching TRBD1. TRBV23-1 is placed among ORFs of uncertain function. The CDR3 runs to 17 residues. J was trimmed by 4 bases and V by 0 bases; bases with no gene match: 7. The CDR3 bases are TGCGCCAGCAGTCAATCGGCAGTCGGGACAGGTAATGAAAAACTGTTTTTT. It codes for CASSQSAVGTGNEKLFF.

V is TRBV5-1 and J is TRBJ1-6; the D gene is possibly TRBD1 (5 bases). From germline, CDR1 is SGHRS and CDR2 YFSETQ. The V end lost 0 bases, the J end lost 2 bases, and 12 bases lay between the germline ends. The CDR3 loop spans 17 amino acids. CDR3 residues: CASSLGPGRAYNSPLHF. The DNA of the CDR3 is TGCGCCAGCAGCTTGGGCCCAGGGCGCGCCTATAATTCACCCCTCCACTTT. The full variable domain, its missing parts supplied by reference TRBV5-1 and TRBJ1-6, is KAGVTQTPRYLIKTRGQQVTLSCSPISGHRSVSWYQQTPGQGLQFLFEYFSETQRNKGNFPGRFSGRQFSNSRSEMNVSTLELGDSALYLCASSLGPGRAYNSPLHFGNGTRLTVT.

This chain connects TRBV6-1 to TRBJ1-6; 8 nucleotides align to TRBD1. Trimming at V came to 3 bases and at J to 9 bases, leaving 10 bases not matched to a gene. The CDR3 has 16 amino acids. Germline values: CDR1 MNHNS, CDR2 SASEGT. CDR3: CASSDLRGQGASPLHF. DNA for the CDR3: TGTGCCAGCAGTGATTTACGTGGTCAGGGGGCTTCACCCCTCCACTTT.

This clone has only a few counts. The same CDR3 arises from other DNA sequences in this sample as well. The CDR3 region has the DNA TGTGCCAGCAGTGAAGGGGCAGGGGGATCCTACGAGCAGTACTTC. It encodes CASSEGAGGSYEQYF. The V gene is TRBV6-1, the J gene TRBJ2-7, with 7 bases matching TRBD1. Germline values: CDR1 MNHNS, CDR2 SASEGT. J gave up 1 base and V 1 base, and 4 bases lay outside the gene matches. CDR3 length: 15 amino acids.